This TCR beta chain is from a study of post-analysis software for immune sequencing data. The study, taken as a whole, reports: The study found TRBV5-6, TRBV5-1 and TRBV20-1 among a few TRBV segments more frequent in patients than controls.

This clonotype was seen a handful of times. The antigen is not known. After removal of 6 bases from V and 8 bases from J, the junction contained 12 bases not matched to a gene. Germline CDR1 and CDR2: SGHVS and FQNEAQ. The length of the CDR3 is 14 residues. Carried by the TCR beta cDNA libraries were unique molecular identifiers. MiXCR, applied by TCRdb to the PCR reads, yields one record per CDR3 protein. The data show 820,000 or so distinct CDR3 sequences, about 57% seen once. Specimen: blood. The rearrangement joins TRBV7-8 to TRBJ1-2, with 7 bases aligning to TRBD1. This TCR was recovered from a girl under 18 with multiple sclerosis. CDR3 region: CASSPQGSVGGYTF. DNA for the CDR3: TGTGCCAGCAGTCCACAGGGGTCGGTAGGCGGCTACACCTTC. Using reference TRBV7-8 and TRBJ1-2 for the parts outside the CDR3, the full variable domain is GAGVSQSPRYKVAKRGQDVALRCDPISGHVSLFWYQQALGQGPEFLTYFQNEAQLDKSGLPSDRFFAERPEGSVSTLKIQRTQQEDSAVYLCASSPQGSVGGYTFGSGTRLTVV.